This passage covers 24 T cell receptor beta chains from one sample sequenced in a study of blood T cell repertoires in COVID-19. Generated by immunoSEQ multiplex PCR, the TCRdb table keeps only in-frame clones and is missing some. The sample holds about 480,000 clones, over 75% seen once. Sequenced: PBMCs or T cells enriched from blood (not recorded which). These receptors originate from a middle-aged woman who had recovered from COVID-19.

This chain connects TRBV19 to TRBJ2-2; 12 bases match TRBD2. The V gene end was trimmed by 7 bases and the J gene end by 9 bases; junction bases not matched to a gene: 12. The CDR3 extends over 16 amino acids. The germline gives CDR1 LNHDA, CDR2 SQIVND (reference sequence). The chain's CDR3 is CASIKLAGGRARELFF. The CDR3 coding sequence is TGTGCCAGTATAAAACTAGCGGGAGGAAGGGCCCGGGAGCTGTTTTTT.

This chain uses TRBV7-9 with TRBJ2-7, with TRBD2 matching 9 bases. CDR3 length equals 15 residues. Unmatched junction bases numbered 4, after V lost 4 bases and J lost 0 bases. CDR1 and CDR2 (germline): SEHNR, FQNEAQ (reference sequence). In DNA, the CDR3 is TGTGCCAGCAGCTCCATAGCGGGAGTCTCCTACGAGCAGTACTTC. It is translated as CASSSIAGVSYEQYF.

The CDR3 reads CATSRDSGGVYEQYF. The CDR3 bases are TGTGCCACCAGCAGAGATTCCGGGGGGGTCTACGAGCAGTACTTC. The chain links TRBV15 to TRBJ2-7; 8 bases are shared with TRBD2. The CDR3 is 15 amino acids. Germline V gene lookup returns CDR1 LNHNV and CDR2 YYDKDF (reference sequence). The trim removed 0 bases at V and 3 bases at J, leaving 4 bases unmatched. Based on the CDR3 plus reference TRBV15 and TRBJ2-7, the full variable domain is DAMVIQNPRYQVTQFGKPVTLSCSQTLNHNVMYWYQQKSSQAPKLLFHYYDKDFNNEADTPDNFQSRRPNTSFCFLDIRSPGLGDTAMYLCATSRDSGGVYEQYFGPGTRLTVT.

CDR3 sequence: CASSLQGARVEAFF. The CDR3 DNA sequence: TGTGCCAGCAGCTTGCAGGGGGCGCGGGTTGAAGCTTTCTTT. The V call is TRBV7-9, the J call TRBJ1-1, with TRBD1 identical over 8 bases. There are 14 residues in the CDR3. With 3 bases clipped from V and 7 bases from J, the junction kept 7 bases outside the gene matches. CDR1 and CDR2 (germline): SEHNR, FQNEAQ (reference sequence).

This sequence joins TRBV19 and TRBJ2-5; 11 bases line up with TRBD2. The CDR3 extends over 19 amino acids. V trimming: 5 bases; J trimming: 2 bases; junction bases outside the gene matches: 16. Germline values: CDR1 LNHDA, CDR2 SQIVND (reference sequence). The CDR3 spells CASSAVRTSGQVDQETQYF. DNA for the CDR3: TGTGCCAGTAGTGCGGTTCGGACTAGCGGGCAGGTTGATCAAGAGACCCAGTACTTC. Together with reference TRBV19 and TRBJ2-5, the CDR3 gives the full variable domain: DGGITQSPKYLFRKEGQNVTLSCEQNLNHDAMYWYRQDPGQGLRLIYYSQIVNDFQKGDIAEGYSVSREKKESFPLTVTSAQKNPTAFYLCASSAVRTSGQVDQETQYFGPGTRLLVL.

This chain connects TRBV7-9 to TRBJ2-5, with D unclear. Germline V gene lookup returns CDR1 SEHNR and CDR2 FQNEAQ (reference sequence). This CDR3 is 14 amino acids long. V was cut by 1 base and J by 4 bases, with 10 bases left in between. CDR3 in amino acids: CASSLGAGGETQYF. Here the CDR3 DNA reads TGTGCCAGCAGCTTAGGGGCCGGTGGAGAGACCCAGTACTTC.

The chain combines TRBV6-1 with TRBJ2-2, with TRBD1 identical over 11 bases. Germline assignment: CDR1 MNHNS and CDR2 SASEGT. This CDR3 contains 14 residues. The CDR3 DNA reads as TGTGCTACAGGACAGGGGGCGTACACCGGGGAGCTGTTTTTT. This encodes CATGQGAYTGELFF.

In regard to this clone: The same CDR3 arises from other DNA sequences in this sample as well. This chain uses TRBV20-1 with TRBJ2-7; D is undetermined. The CDR3 has 11 amino acids. V lost 3 bases and J 3 bases, leaving 6 bases between the germline ends. CDR1 and CDR2 from the germline V gene are DFQATT and SNEGSKA (reference sequence). CDR3 sequence: CSASGGYEQYF. Here the CDR3 DNA reads TGCAGTGCTAGCGGCGGCTACGAGCAGTACTTC.

V usage is TRBV6-5 and J usage is TRBJ2-7; 7 positions agree with TRBD2. V gave up 2 bases and J gave up 2 bases; unmatched junction bases: 6. Germline V gene sequence: CDR1 MNHEY, CDR2 SVGAGI. The CDR3 is 15 amino acids. The CDR3 sequence: CASSYGASGTYEQYF. CDR3 nucleotide sequence: TGTGCCAGCAGTTACGGAGCTAGCGGAACCTACGAGCAGTACTTC.

The chain has TRBV14 and TRBJ1-2, with 11 bases aligning to TRBD1. The CDR3 has 16 residues. Trimming removed 3 bases from V and 6 bases from J; junction bases left unmatched: 9. Germline CDR1 reads SGHDN; CDR2 reads FVKESK. The CDR3 region is CASSHPLGQGVHGYTF. DNA of the CDR3: TGTGCCAGCAGCCACCCCCTGGGACAGGGGGTTCATGGCTACACCTTC.

This chain joins TRBV2 and TRBJ2-1; 7 bases match TRBD2. Germline assignment: CDR1 SNHLY and CDR2 FYNNEI. Trimming took 4 bases from V and 11 from J; bases not matched to a gene: 5. The CDR3 totals 12 residues. The CDR3 DNA reads as TGTGCCAGCAGTGGGACTAGGAGCCAGCAGTTCTTC. Residues: CASSGTRSQQFF.

The genes are TRBV19 and TRBJ1-5; D might be TRBD1 (6 bases). The V gene's germline CDR1 is LNHDA and CDR2 SQIVND (reference sequence). This CDR3 spans 15 amino acids. Trimming stripped 4 bases from V and 4 bases from J, with 14 bases between. The CDR3 loop is CASSTTGGRNQPQHF. CDR3 in DNA: TGTGCCAGTAGTACTACTGGGGGCCGTAATCAGCCCCAGCATTTT. Variable domain in full (rest from reference TRBV19 and TRBJ1-5): DGGITQSPKYLFRKEGQNVTLSCEQNLNHDAMYWYRQDPGQGLRLIYYSQIVNDFQKGDIAEGYSVSREKKESFPLTVTSAQKNPTAFYLCASSTTGGRNQPQHFGDGTRLSIL.

CDR3 DNA: TGTGCCAGCAGCCAAGAAGCGGGAGGCCAGCCCCAGCATTTT. It specifies CASSQEAGGQPQHF. The V gene is TRBV3-1 (or the pseudogene TRBV3-2), the J gene TRBJ1-5, with no clear D. CDR3 size: 14 residues. Germline CDR1 and CDR2: LGHDT and YNNKEL (reference sequence). V lost 0 bases to trimming and J lost 7 bases, with 10 bases between them.

The V gene is TRBV4-3, the J gene TRBJ2-1; 9 positions agree with TRBD2. The trim removed 4 bases at V and 4 bases at J, leaving 8 bases unmatched. The CDR3 contains 16 residues. Looked up from germline, CDR1 is LGHNA and CDR2 is YSLEER. This CDR3 reads CASSRTLAGDYNEQFF. The DNA of the CDR3 is TGCGCCAGCAGCCGAACATTAGCGGGAGATTACAATGAGCAGTTCTTC.

The gene calls are TRBV18 and TRBJ1-6, with 7 bases aligning to TRBD1. The CDR3 length is 15 residues. From germline, CDR1 is KGHSH and CDR2 LQKENI. Trimming at V came to 4 bases and at J to 5 bases, leaving 5 bases not matched to a gene. In nucleotides, the CDR3 is TGTGCCAGCTCACTTCCCACAGGGGATAATTCACCCCTCCACTTT. Its translation: CASSLPTGDNSPLHF.

In nucleotides, the CDR3 is TGTGCCAGCACCACTCTCCGGGACAGAGCTAACTATGGCTACACCTTC. Protein sequence: CASTTLRDRANYGYTF. The chain links TRBV27 to TRBJ1-2; 7 bases match TRBD1. The trim removed 7 bases at V and 0 bases at J, leaving 11 bases unmatched. The CDR3 has 16 residues. Germline assignment: CDR1 MNHEY and CDR2 SMNVEV (reference sequence).

V usage is TRBV7-2 and J usage is TRBJ1-5; 10 bases agree with TRBD1. Germline CDR1 and CDR2: SGHTA and FQGNSA. V gave up 3 bases and J gave up 6 bases; unmatched junction bases: 8. The CDR3 is 16 residues long. The CDR3 loop reads CASSFNLRDRGQPQHF. CDR3 DNA sequence: TGTGCCAGCAGCTTTAACCTCCGGGACAGGGGTCAGCCCCAGCATTTT.

V usage is TRBV5-1 and J usage is TRBJ2-7; D is unclear. CDR1 and CDR2 (germline): SGHRS, YFSETQ. Trimming removed 0 bases from V and 3 bases from J, with 10 bases in between. The CDR3 runs 14 residues. CDR3 DNA sequence: TGCGCCAGCAGCTTGGTTGGTCCAGACTACGAGCAGTACTTC. Its translation is CASSLVGPDYEQYF.

The chain combines TRBV7-2 with TRBJ2-7; D may be TRBD2 (5 bases). This CDR3 has 15 amino acids. Germline V lookup: CDR1 SGHTA, CDR2 FQGNSA. Trimming took off 5 bases at V and 4 bases at J, with 18 bases between the two ends. The CDR3 DNA reads TGTGCCAGCAGCAAAAGAGCGGACGGCGGTTACGAGCAGTACTTC. Protein: CASSKRADGGYEQYF.

The chain combines TRBV7-9 with TRBJ1-4, with D tentatively TRBD1 (5 bases). Trimming left V 3 bases short and J 8 bases short, with 19 bases between. This CDR3 has 16 amino acids. Germline V gene sequence: CDR1 SEHNR, CDR2 FQNEAQ (reference sequence). The CDR3 here is CASSFSGGVVGEKLFF. CDR3 bases: TGTGCCAGCAGCTTCTCCGGGGGAGTGGTTGGAGAAAAACTGTTTTTT. Complete variable domain (other parts from reference TRBV7-9 and TRBJ1-4): DTGVSQNPRHKITKRGQNVTFRCDPISEHNRLYWYRQTLGQGPEFLTYFQNEAQLEKSRLLSDRFSAERPKGSFSTLEIQRTEQGDSAMYLCASSFSGGVVGEKLFFGSGTQLSVL.

The chain joins TRBV5-4 to TRBJ1-6; unclear D gene. This CDR3 spans 17 amino acids. Germline CDR1 SGHNT, CDR2 YYREEE (reference sequence). V lost 6 bases and J 6 bases, leaving 22 bases between the germline ends. Here the CDR3 DNA reads TGTGCCAGCACCCAAACAGCTGGGTTATCTGGTAATTCACCCCTCCACTTT. Its translation is CASTQTAGLSGNSPLHF.

This clone occurred once. The genes are TRBV19 and TRBJ2-3; D possibly corresponds to TRBD2 (5 bases). V lost 4 bases, J lost 0 bases, and 14 bases lay in between. The germline gives CDR1 LNHDA, CDR2 SQIVND (reference sequence). The CDR3 has 16 residues. The CDR3 sequence is CASSTVDWTSTDTQYF. CDR3 sequence (DNA): TGTGCCAGTAGTACCGTCGACTGGACTAGCACAGATACGCAGTATTTT.

J is TRBJ1-4 and V is TRBV27; tentative D call: TRBD1 (6 bases). This CDR3 is 15 amino acids long. V gave up 6 bases and J gave up 6 bases, with 17 bases separating them. The germline V gene has CDR1 MNHEY and CDR2 SMNVEV (reference sequence). The CDR3 sequence: CASRKAFTGYEKLFF. The DNA for the CDR3 is TGTGCCAGCAGGAAGGCTTTTACAGGGTATGAAAAACTGTTTTTT.

The rearrangement joins TRBV2 to TRBJ2-7, with 10 bases identical to TRBD1. The V and J ends lost 6 bases and 0 bases, in that order; junction bases with no gene match: 5. The V gene's germline CDR1 is SNHLY and CDR2 FYNNEI. The CDR3 spans 15 residues. This CDR3 is CASRRQGAPSYEQYF. The CDR3 bases are TGTGCCAGCAGGAGACAGGGGGCCCCCTCCTACGAGCAGTACTTC.